The 7 T cell receptor beta chains listed next were all sequenced from one sample in a study of CXCR3-negative and CXCR3-positive naive CD8 T cells. Study results and limitations: Compared with CXCR3-negative naive cells, CXCR3-positive naive cells showed more hydrophobic TRB CDR3s.

No antigen is known for these receptors. UMI-tagged TRB cDNA libraries were built via 5' RACE. Reanalyzing the 5' RACE reads, TCRdb keeps one entry per CDR3 protein, without DNA. This repertoire comprises about 63,000 distinct CDR3 sequences; its ten largest clones make up around 4.9%. Input material: naive CXCR3+ CD8+ T cells from blood. Subset reported: CD45RO-CCR7+CD27+CD95- naive CD8+ T cells expressing CXCR3 (TNR3+). These receptor sequences come from a human donor in good health. Some clones in this sample may be carry-over from other donors' samples.

The chain has TRBV6-2 or TRBV6-3 and TRBJ2-5; as DNA is missing, the TRBD2 call by TCRdb cannot be tested. The CDR3 contains 18 residues. The V gene's germline CDR1 is MNHEY and CDR2 SVGEGT. CDR3 region: CASSSRRNTSGGLETQYF.

The chain employs TRBV28 and TRBJ1-1; no DNA is available, so the TRBD1 call from TCRdb remains unchecked. Germline CDR1 MDHEN, CDR2 SYDVKM. The CDR3 extends over 20 amino acids. The CDR3: CASSLFHLVGQIQQNTEAFF.

This chain links TRBV20-1 with TRBJ2-5; TCRdb's D call of TRBD1 is untestable without DNA. Germline assignment: CDR1 DFQATT and CDR2 SNEGSKA (reference sequence). The CDR3 has 13 residues. The CDR3 reads CSARWGQTETQYF.

The rearrangement joins TRBV3-1 to TRBJ1-1; TCRdb's assignment of TRBD1 cannot be checked, as there is no DNA. The CDR3 length is 14 residues. The germline V gene encodes CDR1 LGHDT and CDR2 YNNKEL (reference sequence). Here the CDR3 reads CASSQEGRGTEAFF. Looking up the rest from reference TRBV3-1 and TRBJ1-1 gives the full variable domain: DTAVSQTPKYLVTQMGNDKSIKCEQNLGHDTMYWYKQDSKKFLKIMFSYNNKELIINETVPNRFSPKSPDKAHLNLHINSLELGDSAVYFCASSQEGRGTEAFFGQGTRLTVV.

The chain combines TRBV6-2 or TRBV6-3 with TRBJ1-1; no DNA is available, so the TRBD1 call from TCRdb remains unchecked. This CDR3 comprises 16 residues. The germline V gene encodes CDR1 MNHEY and CDR2 SVGEGT. CDR3 region: CASSSNPGQVFAEAFF.

The chain carries TRBV7-9 and TRBJ1-6; without DNA, the TCRdb call of TRBD1 cannot be checked. Germline lookup yields CDR1 SEHNR and CDR2 FQNEAQ (reference sequence). CDR3 length: 15 residues. The chain's CDR3 is CASSEDPGNNSPLHF.

V usage is TRBV27 and J usage is TRBJ2-7; there is no DNA to check the TCRdb D call of TRBD2. The germline V gene encodes CDR1 MNHEY and CDR2 SMNVEV (reference sequence). This CDR3 contains 13 residues. The CDR3 reads CASRQPAGGEQYF.